This T cell receptor (beta chain) was recorded in a study of pediatric ulcerative colitis. Sequencing depth was up to 500,000 reads per sample. The assay was immunoSEQ multiplex PCR, and TCRdb's table has in-frame clones only and misses some. The table shows around 64,000 clones, with 86% occurring only once. V lost 2 bases and J lost 4, with 9 bases in between. This CDR3 comprises 14 residues. Germline V gene lookup returns CDR1 SNHLY and CDR2 FYNNEI. Blood was drawn at the time of colonoscopy. This clonotype was sampled from a boy aged 10-17 years with severe ulcerative colitis. Sequencing input: blood. The chain recombines TRBV2 with TRBJ1-5; D gene ambiguous. The CDR3 spells CASSEPGANQPQHF. CDR3 DNA sequence: TGTGCCAGCAGTGAACCGGGAGCAAATCAGCCCCAGCATTTT.